This T cell receptor beta chain was documented in a study of blood T cell repertoires in COVID-19. On the study more broadly: Specimens from acute and convalescent COVID-19 originated in the United States, Italy and Spain. PBMCs, B-cell-depleted T cells, or T cells were the source of the cDNA or gDNA that made up the material.

Trimming pared 7 bases from V and 7 bases from J, leaving 28 bases between. Germline V CDR1 and CDR2: MNHEY, SMNVEV (reference sequence). CDR3 size: 17 residues. Original processing methods: Scientists estimated how many nucleated cells there were by amplifying reference gene primers. This table comes from immunoSEQ multiplex PCR, and its TCRdb copy is limited to in-frame clones, with some not included. V and J calls and clone size are as listed in that table; D and trimming were resolved from the DNA. In the table there are approximately 410,000 clones, approximately 90% of which are singletons. V is TRBV27 and J is TRBJ1-1; D possibly corresponds to TRBD1 (5 bases). The origin of this receptor is a woman between 25 and 40 years old with active or convalescent COVID-19. The sample comprised peripheral blood. The CDR3 nucleotides read TGTGCCAGCACCCTAAGTTCAACGGGGGGGATGGTTGGTGAAGCTTTCTTT. The encoded protein is CASTLSSTGGMVGEAFF.